This TCR beta chain was recorded in a study of Ad26.COV2.S vaccination and SARS-CoV-2 variants. Study-wide points: The placebo group had lower spike-specific TCR breadth than the vaccine recipients did.

The germline CDR1 and CDR2 sequences are LNHDA and SQIVND (reference sequence). The V end was cut by 3 bases, the J end by 7 bases, with 13 bases between. CDR3 length equals 14 residues. Described treatment: over 15 received Ad26.COV2.S at low or high dose, single or two shots; roughly 5 received placebo; per-sample allocation not given. Day 63 after the first injection of vaccine or placebo was the sampling time. TCRdb keeps only in-frame clones here, not all; method: immunoSEQ multiplex PCR. The sample has roughly 320,000 clones, just under 85% seen once. This clone was found once. Its antigen remains unidentified.

The TCR sequence derives from a person aged 18-65 years who received the Ad26.COV2.S COVID-19 vaccine or a placebo. This material consisted of peripheral blood, taken in a trial of Ad26.COV2.S vaccine versus placebo. J is TRBJ1-5 and V is TRBV19; D gene ambiguous. The CDR3 region has the DNA TGTGCCAGTAGTATGTCTAGGGAAATCCAGCCCCAGCATTTT. Protein sequence: CASSMSREIQPQHF.